Below, one TCR beta chain is given with its context. With V trimmed by 8 bases and J by 5 bases, 6 bases remained unmatched. CDR1 and CDR2 from the germline V gene are ENHRY and SYGVKD. CDR3 length equals 13 residues. The source of the sample is a study of T-cell reconstitution after alpha-beta-depleted transplantation in children. Preparing the TCRbeta library involved the use of unique molecular identifiers. TCRdb passed the PCR reads through MiXCR, listing each CDR3 protein once. The table includes about 610,000 distinct CDR3 sequences, roughly a tenth detected once. The TCR comes from a human donor who donated a stem cell graft to a child with acute myeloid leukemia. The material sequenced was PBMCs from the stem cell graft donor, taken from the stem cell graft. The chain links TRBV10-3 to TRBJ2-3; 8 bases map to TRBD2. CDR3 loop: CAIRAGEGDTQYF. DNA of the CDR3: TGTGCCATCCGAGCGGGAGAGGGAGATACGCAGTATTTT.